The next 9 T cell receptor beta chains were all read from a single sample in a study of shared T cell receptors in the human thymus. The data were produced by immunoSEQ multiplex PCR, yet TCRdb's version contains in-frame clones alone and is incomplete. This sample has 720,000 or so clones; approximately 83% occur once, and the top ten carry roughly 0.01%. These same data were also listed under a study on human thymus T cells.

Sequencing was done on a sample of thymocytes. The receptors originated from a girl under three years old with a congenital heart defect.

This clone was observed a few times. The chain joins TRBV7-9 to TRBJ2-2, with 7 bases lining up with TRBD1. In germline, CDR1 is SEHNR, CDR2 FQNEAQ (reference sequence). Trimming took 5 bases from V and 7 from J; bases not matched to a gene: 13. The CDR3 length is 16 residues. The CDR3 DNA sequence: TGTGCCAGCAGCCTCCGACAGGGCGAAAGTTGCGGGGAGCTGTTTTTT. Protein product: CASSLRQGESCGELFF. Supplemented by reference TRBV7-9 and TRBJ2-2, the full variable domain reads DTGVSQNPRHKITKRGQNVTFRCDPISEHNRLYWYRQTLGQGPEFLTYFQNEAQLEKSRLLSDRFSAERPKGSFSTLEIQRTEQGDSAMYLCASSLRQGESCGELFFGEGSRLTVL.

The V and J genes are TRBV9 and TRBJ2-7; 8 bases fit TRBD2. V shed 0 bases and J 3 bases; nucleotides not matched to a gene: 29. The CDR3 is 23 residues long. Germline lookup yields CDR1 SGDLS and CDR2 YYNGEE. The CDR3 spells CASSVGVGSVGGGLVGGGYEQYF. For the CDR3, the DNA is TGTGCCAGCAGCGTAGGGGTTGGAAGTGTCGGGGGGGGGTTGGTCGGCGGAGGCTACGAGCAGTACTTC.

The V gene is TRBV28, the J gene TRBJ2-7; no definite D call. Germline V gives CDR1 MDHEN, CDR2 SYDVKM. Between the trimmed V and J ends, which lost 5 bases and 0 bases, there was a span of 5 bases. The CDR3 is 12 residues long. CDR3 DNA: TGTGCCAGCAGTGTGAGCTCCTACGAGCAGTACTTC. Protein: CASSVSSYEQYF.

CDR3 amino acids: CASSSIVRTGKNIQYF. In nucleotides, the CDR3 is TGTGCCAGCAGCTCCATCGTGAGGACAGGCAAAAACATTCAGTACTTC. The chain uses TRBV7-3 and TRBJ2-4; 7 bases align to TRBD1. The CDR3 totals 16 residues. V trimming: 4 bases; J trimming: 3 bases; junction bases outside the gene matches: 9. CDR1 and CDR2 (germline): SGHTA, FQGTGA.

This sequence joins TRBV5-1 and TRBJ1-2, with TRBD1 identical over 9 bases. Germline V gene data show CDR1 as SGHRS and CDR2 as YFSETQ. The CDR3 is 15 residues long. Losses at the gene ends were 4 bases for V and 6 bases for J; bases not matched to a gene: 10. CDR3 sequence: CASSPYRGRGDGYTF. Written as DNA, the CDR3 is TGCGCCAGCAGCCCGTACAGGGGGCGCGGAGATGGCTACACCTTC.

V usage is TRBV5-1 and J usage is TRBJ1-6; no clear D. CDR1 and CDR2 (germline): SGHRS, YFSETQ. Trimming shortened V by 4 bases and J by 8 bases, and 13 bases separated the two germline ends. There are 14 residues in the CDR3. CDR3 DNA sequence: TGCGCCAGCAGCCTCGCGGAGGTACATTCACCCCTCCACTTT. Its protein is CASSLAEVHSPLHF.

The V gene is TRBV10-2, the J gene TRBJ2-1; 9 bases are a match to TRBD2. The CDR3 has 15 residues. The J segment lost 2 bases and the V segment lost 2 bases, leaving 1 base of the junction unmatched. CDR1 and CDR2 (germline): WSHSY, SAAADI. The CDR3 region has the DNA TGCGCCAGCAGTGAGGGGACTAGCCCCTACAATGAGCAGTTCTTC. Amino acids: CASSEGTSPYNEQFF.

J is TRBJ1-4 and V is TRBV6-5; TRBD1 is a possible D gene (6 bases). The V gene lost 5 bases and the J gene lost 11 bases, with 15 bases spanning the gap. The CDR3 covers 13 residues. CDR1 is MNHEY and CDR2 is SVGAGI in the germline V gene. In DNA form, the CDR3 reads TGTGCCAGCAGTCGACAGGAGTTGGGGAAACTGTTTTTT. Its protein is CASSRQELGKLFF.

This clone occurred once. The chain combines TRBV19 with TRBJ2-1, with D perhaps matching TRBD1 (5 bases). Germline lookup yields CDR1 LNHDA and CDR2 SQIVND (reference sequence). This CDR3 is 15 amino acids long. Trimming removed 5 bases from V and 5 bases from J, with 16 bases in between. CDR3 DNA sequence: TGTGCCAGTAGTCCCCGGACGACCAGGGACAATGAGCAGTTCTTC. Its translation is CASSPRTTRDNEQFF.